Each of the 14 T cell receptor beta chains below was sequenced from the same sample in a study of blood T cell repertoires in COVID-19. Assay: immunoSEQ multiplex PCR; the TCRdb copy retains only in-frame clones and omits some. The data contain 100,000 to 150,000 clones, more than 75% of them seen just once; the ten biggest clones take up over 9.5%. Sequences were obtained from peripheral blood. These receptors originate from a woman in her sixties or seventies with COVID-19, enrolled during active disease.

The rearrangement uses TRBV3-1 (or the pseudogene TRBV3-2) and TRBJ2-7, with 7 bases fitting TRBD2. This CDR3 has 15 amino acids. The V and J ends lost 3 bases and 1 base, in that order; junction bases with no gene match: 6. The germline CDR1 and CDR2 sequences are LGHDT and YNNKEL (reference sequence). The DNA for the CDR3 is TGTGCCAGCAGCCAGGGAGCGGGGCCGTCCTACGAGCAGTACTTC. As protein: CASSQGAGPSYEQYF.

V is TRBV19 and J is TRBJ2-1; the match to TRBD2 covers 9 bases. Looked up from germline, CDR1 is LNHDA and CDR2 is SQIVND (reference sequence). The V segment lost 5 bases and the J segment 3 bases; nucleotides outside the gene matches: 11. The CDR3 is made up of 17 amino acids. CDR3 in DNA: TGTGCCAGTAGTCCCAGACTAGCGGAGTGGCTCTACAATGAGCAGTTCTTC. Translated: CASSPRLAEWLYNEQFF.

The genes are TRBV27 and TRBJ2-1, with TRBD1 identical over 7 bases. The CDR3 is made up of 16 amino acids. Germline CDR1 reads MNHEY; CDR2 reads SMNVEV (reference sequence). Trimming at V came to 5 bases and at J to 0 bases, leaving 7 bases not matched to a gene. The CDR3 here is CASSRQGYSSYNEQFF. In nucleotides, the CDR3 is TGTGCCAGCAGTAGACAGGGATACAGCTCCTACAATGAGCAGTTCTTC.

The chain is built from TRBV4-2 and TRBJ1-2, with 7 bases aligning to TRBD1. From germline, CDR1 is LGHNA and CDR2 YNFKEQ. Trimming cost V 1 base and J 3 bases; bases outside gene matches: 5. The CDR3 is made up of 15 amino acids. The CDR3 nucleotides are TGTGCCAGCAGCCAAGCGGATCAGGGGGACTATGGCTACACCTTC. The encoded protein is CASSQADQGDYGYTF.

In its sample, this clone was seen a few times. This chain links TRBV28 with TRBJ1-5, with TRBD1 matching over 11 bases. CDR3 length: 14 amino acids. Per germline, CDR1 MDHEN and CDR2 SYDVKM. V gave up 6 bases and J gave up 7 bases; unmatched junction bases: 5. The CDR3 reads CASRLGQGDQPQHF. CDR3 nucleotide sequence: TGTGCCAGCAGGCTGGGACAGGGGGACCAGCCCCAGCATTTT.

V gene TRBV5-1 combines with J gene TRBJ1-4; 9 bases line up with TRBD1. Germline assignment: CDR1 SGHRS and CDR2 YFSETQ. CDR3 size: 18 residues. Germline trimming cut 2 bases from V and 3 bases from J; bases unmatched to any gene: 11. CDR3 sequence: CASSFRGQGRTANEKLFF. The CDR3 nucleotides read TGCGCCAGCAGCTTCCGAGGACAGGGGAGGACAGCTAATGAAAAACTGTTTTTT.

V is TRBV9 and J is TRBJ2-7, with 7 bases matching TRBD2. The germline gives CDR1 SGDLS, CDR2 YYNGEE. V gave up 0 bases and J gave up 10 bases; unmatched junction bases: 10. This CDR3 spans 14 amino acids. CDR3 protein: CASSVEASGLVQYF. The CDR3 DNA reads as TGTGCCAGCAGCGTAGAAGCTAGCGGTCTCGTACAGTACTTC.

The chain uses TRBV5-8 and TRBJ2-7, with 7 bases that match TRBD2. The CDR3 totals 16 residues. V lost 2 bases, J lost 1 base, and 9 bases stayed unmatched. Germline CDR1 SGHTS, CDR2 YDEGEE. Here the CDR3 reads CASSFLAQRGSYEQYF. The DNA of the CDR3 is TGTGCCAGCAGCTTCTTGGCCCAGCGGGGTTCCTACGAGCAGTACTTC.

The chain has TRBV3-1 (or the pseudogene TRBV3-2) and TRBJ1-6, with D possibly being TRBD1 (5 bases). Germline CDR1 LGHDT, CDR2 YNNKEL (reference sequence). Trimming removed 1 base at V and 17 bases at J, with 12 bases between. This CDR3 comprises 12 residues. The CDR3 bases are TGTGCCAGCAGCCAAGGCGCCAGGGCAATCCACTTT. Translation gives CASSQGARAIHF.

The chain carries TRBV7-8 and TRBJ2-2; 13 positions agree with TRBD2. CDR3 length: 21 amino acids. V shed 4 bases, J shed 4 bases, and the junction held 18 bases outside the gene matches. The germline V gene has CDR1 SGHVS and CDR2 FQNEAQ. The CDR3, as DNA: TGTGCCAGCAGCTATAAGCGCCCGGGACTAGCGGGGAAAGGGAGCACCGGGGAGCTGTTTTTT. Its protein is CASSYKRPGLAGKGSTGELFF.

This chain joins TRBV3-1 (or the pseudogene TRBV3-2) and TRBJ1-3, with a tentative D call TRBD1 (5 bases). The CDR3 is made up of 19 amino acids. Trimming cost V 1 base and J 1 base, with 20 bases left between them. Germline CDR1 reads LGHDT; CDR2 reads YNNKEL (reference sequence). The DNA for the CDR3 is TGTGCCAGCAGCCAAGTGGGCCGGGTGACAGCCAGATCTGGAAACACCATATATTTT. Its translation: CASSQVGRVTARSGNTIYF.

The rearrangement links TRBV7-9 to TRBJ2-7, with D maybe TRBD1 (7 bases). CDR3 size: 18 residues. Trimming removed 4 bases from V and 0 bases from J, with 22 bases in between. Looked up from germline, CDR1 is SEHNR and CDR2 is FQNEAQ (reference sequence). CDR3 sequence reads: CASSSWGAPTGTSYEQYF. The CDR3 DNA sequence: TGTGCCAGCAGCTCTTGGGGGGCGCCGACAGGGACCTCCTACGAGCAGTACTTC.

The rearrangement links TRBV6-1 to TRBJ1-1; D ambiguous. Trimming left V 4 bases short and J 0 bases short, with 15 bases between. The CDR3 is made up of 16 amino acids. The V gene's germline CDR1 is MNHNS and CDR2 SASEGT. This CDR3 is CASSGPLPGVNTEAFF. As DNA, the CDR3 is TGTGCCAGCAGTGGCCCCCTTCCGGGAGTGAACACTGAAGCTTTCTTT.

V gene TRBV7-2 combines with J gene TRBJ1-2; 8 positions match TRBD1. Germline V lookup: CDR1 SGHTA, CDR2 FQGNSA. V was clipped by 5 bases and J by 6 bases; unmatched bases: 11. This CDR3 is 15 amino acids long. Here the CDR3 DNA reads TGTGCCAGCAGCGACAGACAGGGGAGGGGGAATGGCTACACCTTC. This sequence encodes CASSDRQGRGNGYTF.